This TCR beta chain emerged from a study of human T cells and chemical hapten exposure. Findings and caveats of the study: After DPC sensitization, TCRs above 1 in 1000 frequency showed no change. It was expanded TCRs that formed significantly more large CDR3 similarity clusters than controls did. Patch test score was positively correlated with the counts of TCRs that had expanded at PT1.

CDR1 SGHRS and CDR2 YFSETQ come from the germline V gene. V was clipped by 0 bases and J by 1 base, with 11 bases between them. This CDR3 has 16 residues. In its sample, this clonotype was seen many times. Antigen unknown. The time point is: patch test 1, 2 weeks after DPC sensitization. Treatment indicated: therapeutic diphenylcyclopropenone sensitization with weekly scalp DPC. TCRdb independently ran MiXCR on the RACE reads; one entry per CDR3 protein. The sample lists some 120,000 distinct CDR3 sequences; around an eighth were seen once. This chain connects TRBV5-1 to TRBJ2-1; D is possibly TRBD1 or TRBD2 (7 bases each). The material sequenced was whole blood, taken in connection with sensitization to the hapten diphenylcyclopropenone (DPC). This TCR was sampled from a woman aged 50 to 65 with alopecia areata. Some clones in this sample may be carry-over from other donors' samples. In DNA form, the CDR3 reads TGCGCCAGCAGCTTGGGACAGGGACTATCCTACAATGAGCAGTTCTTC. It specifies CASSLGQGLSYNEQFF.